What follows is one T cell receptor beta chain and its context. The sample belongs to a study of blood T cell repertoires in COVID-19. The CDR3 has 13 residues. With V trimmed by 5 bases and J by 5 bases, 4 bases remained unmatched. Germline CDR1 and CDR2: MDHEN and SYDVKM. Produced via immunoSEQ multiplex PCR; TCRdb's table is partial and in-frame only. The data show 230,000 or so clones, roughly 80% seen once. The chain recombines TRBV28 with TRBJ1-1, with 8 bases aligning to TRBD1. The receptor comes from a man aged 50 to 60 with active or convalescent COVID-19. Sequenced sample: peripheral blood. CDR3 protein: CASSLNRGTEAFF. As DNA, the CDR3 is TGTGCCAGCAGTCTCAACAGGGGGACTGAAGCTTTCTTT. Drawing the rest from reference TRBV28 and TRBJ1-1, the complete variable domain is DVKVTQSSRYLVKRTGEKVFLECVQDMDHENMFWYRQDPGLGLRLIYFSYDVKMKEKGDIPEGYSVSREKKERFSLILESASTNQTSMYLCASSLNRGTEAFFGQGTRLTVV.